This T cell receptor (beta chain) was profiled in a study of blood T cell repertoires in COVID-19. Study-wide background: Specimens from acute and convalescent COVID-19 originated in the United States, Italy and Spain.

Assay: immunoSEQ multiplex PCR; the TCRdb copy retains only in-frame clones and omits some. In the table there are about 130,000 clones, roughly 86% of which are singletons. This clone was observed a few times. Unmatched junction bases numbered 4, after V lost 3 bases and J lost 6 bases. This CDR3 is built from 14 residues. Germline V gene sequence: CDR1 SGHTS, CDR2 YDEGEE. The sequence derives from a woman aged 70 to 79 with COVID-19, enrolled during active disease. Sequenced sample: peripheral blood. The rearrangement uses TRBV5-8 and TRBJ1-1; 11 positions match TRBD1. In DNA form, the CDR3 reads TGTGCCAGCAGCTGGGACAGGGGGTCCGCTGAAGCTTTCTTT. This gives the protein CASSWDRGSAEAFF.